The 30 T cell receptor beta chains in this list originate from one sample, sequenced in a study of regulatory T cells in long-lasting Graves disease. Through Arm-PCR of CDR3 regions and iRepertoire HTBI primers, TCR beta libraries were built. TCRdb itself ran the multiplex PCR reads through MiXCR, one entry per CDR3 protein. Among 400,000 to 550,000 distinct CDR3 sequences listed, roughly 17% were seen once. The time point was: newly diagnosed GD, antithyroid drugs for less than 3 months. Scientists built the TCR library using RNA that was extracted from PBMCs. This sample also belongs to another study, concerning T cells in Graves' hyperthyroidism and ophthalmopathy.

The specimen comprised peripheral blood mononuclear cells (PBMCs), sampled at new diagnosis, from a patient treated with antithyroid drugs. The origin of the receptors is a woman under 30 with Graves disease.

This clonotype was counted ten times or more. V usage is TRBV28 and J usage is TRBJ2-7, with 8 bases matching TRBD1. CDR1 is MDHEN and CDR2 is SYDVKM in the germline V gene. This CDR3 region has 15 residues. V lost 5 bases and J lost 0; bases outside the gene matches: 6. CDR3 in amino acids: CASSPSGQVSYEQYF. The DNA of the CDR3 is TGTGCCAGCAGTCCCTCGGGACAGGTCTCCTACGAGCAGTACTTC.

This clonotype occurred a few times. Its ends do not fully match the called genes, so a read error is possible. The rearrangement uses TRBV2 and TRBJ2-5; D ambiguous. The CDR3 is 13 amino acids. Germline V gives CDR1 SNHLY, CDR2 FYNNEI. This chain's CDR3 is CASSLLGRETQYF. As DNA, the CDR3 is TGCGCCAGCAGCTTGCTGGGCAGGGAGACCCAGTACTTC.

This clonotype was seen ten or more times. The CDR3 nucleotides are TGCGCCAGCAGCACCACAGGGTCGCCCTACGAGCAGTACTTC. Amino acids: CASSTTGSPYEQYF. The V gene is TRBV5-1, the J gene TRBJ2-7; possible D gene TRBD1, 6 bases. This CDR3 comprises 14 residues. Germline-derived CDR1 and CDR2 are SGHRS and YFSETQ. Trimming took off 4 bases at V and 2 bases at J, with 13 bases between the two ends.

In this sample, this clonotype turned up a few times. The CDR3 region is CASSDPAGGHEQYF. CDR3 nucleotide sequence: TGTGCCAGCAGTGACCCGGCAGGGGGCCACGAGCAGTACTTC. The rearrangement links TRBV6-1 to TRBJ2-7, with TRBD1 matching 8 bases. Germline CDR1 reads MNHNS; CDR2 reads SASEGT. CDR3 length equals 14 residues. The junction had 6 bases not matched to a gene; V was cut back by 3 bases and J by 5 bases.

The CDR3 nucleotides read TGTGCCAGCAGCTTCCTTGGCTTTGTTGGGGGGGGGGATAATTCACCCCTCCACTTT. Translation gives CASSFLGFVGGGDNSPLHF. V usage is TRBV11-2 and J usage is TRBJ1-6, with a tentative D call TRBD1 (5 bases). Germline V gene data show CDR1 as SGHAT and CDR2 as FQNNGV. With 3 bases removed from V and 5 bases from J, the gap between germline ends came to 23 bases. There are 19 residues in the CDR3.

This clonotype was recorded at least ten times. The chain uses TRBV28 and TRBJ2-7; 9 positions agree with TRBD2. Germline loops: CDR1 MDHEN, CDR2 SYDVKM. The V gene end was trimmed by 3 bases and the J gene end by 13 bases; junction bases not matched to a gene: 10. This CDR3 has 13 amino acids. The CDR3 DNA follows: TGTGCCAGCAGTTTTCTGGCTAGCGGGATATTATACTTC. It specifies CASSFLASGILYF.

The sample holds a few counts of this clonotype. V and J are TRBV20-1 and TRBJ2-2, with 15 bases matching TRBD2. CDR1 DFQATT and CDR2 SNEGSKA come from the germline V gene (reference sequence). The CDR3 is 18 residues long. V gave up 5 bases and J gave up 6 bases; unmatched junction bases: 13. The CDR3 spells CSAETPGTSGRWSGELFF. CDR3 DNA: TGCAGTGCTGAAACCCCCGGGACTAGCGGGAGGTGGTCCGGGGAGCTGTTTTTT.

This clonotype has a handful of counts. The chain uses TRBV4-1 and TRBJ1-2; D perhaps matches TRBD1 (5 bases). V shed 4 bases and J shed 0 bases, with 15 bases lying between them. The CDR3 totals 16 residues. Germline lookup yields CDR1 MGHRA and CDR2 YSYEKL. The DNA of the CDR3 is TGCGCCAGCAGCCCAAGAGAGGGGAGGGCTAACTATGGCTACACCTTC. The encoded protein is CASSPREGRANYGYTF.

This clonotype was seen at least ten times. This chain connects TRBV7-6 to TRBJ2-5, with D unclear. The length of the CDR3 is 13 residues. V was cut by 0 bases and J by 8 bases, with 10 bases left in between. Germline CDR1 and CDR2: SGHVS and FNYEAQ. This CDR3 reads CASSLADGRTQYF. CDR3 sequence (DNA): TGTGCCAGCAGCTTAGCGGACGGACGAACCCAGTACTTC.

This clonotype was seen repeatedly, ten times or more. This chain links TRBV6-2 or TRBV6-3 with TRBJ2-5; D ambiguous. There are 15 residues in the CDR3. CDR1 MNHEY and CDR2 SVGEGT come from the germline V gene. Trimming stripped 0 bases from V and 5 bases from J, with 13 bases between. CDR3 sequence (DNA): TGTGCCAGCAGTTACTCGAGGCTAGTCGGTGAGACCCAGTACTTC. Encoded protein: CASSYSRLVGETQYF.

J is TRBJ2-5 and V is TRBV7-9; TRBD2 is a possible D gene (5 bases). This CDR3 is 14 amino acids long. Germline loops: CDR1 SEHNR, CDR2 FQNEAQ (reference sequence). V was pared by 0 bases and J by 5 bases, with 10 bases between. The CDR3 DNA reads as TGTGCCAGCAGCTTAGCGGGAGCTTGGGAGACCCAGTACTTC. Amino acids: CASSLAGAWETQYF.

This clonotype was seen ten or more times. The V and J genes are TRBV7-3 and TRBJ2-1; 13 bases match TRBD2. V lost 4 bases, J lost 9 bases, and 3 bases stayed unmatched. The CDR3 is 14 amino acids. Per the germline V gene, CDR1 is SGHTA and CDR2 is FQGTGA. The CDR3 here is CASSSGLAGVEQFF. CDR3 nucleotide sequence: TGTGCCAGCAGCTCCGGACTAGCGGGAGTTGAGCAGTTCTTC.

This clonotype was recorded a few times. J is TRBJ2-7 and V is TRBV6-1, with 7 bases lining up with TRBD1. Germline V gene sequence: CDR1 MNHNS, CDR2 SASEGT. V dropped 0 bases and J dropped 1; count of bases not matched to a gene: 9. This CDR3 region has 17 residues. The chain's CDR3 is CASSEALRTGNSYEQYF. DNA of the CDR3: TGTGCCAGCAGTGAAGCTCTCAGGACAGGTAATTCCTACGAGCAGTACTTC.

V usage is TRBV5-1 and J usage is TRBJ1-1, with D unresolved. V was pared by 2 bases and J by 3 bases, with 8 bases between. The CDR3 length is 13 residues. The V gene's germline CDR1 is SGHRS and CDR2 YFSETQ. This chain's CDR3 is CASSFERYTEAFF. The CDR3 nucleotides read TGCGCCAGCAGCTTTGAGAGGTACACTGAAGCTTTCTTT.

The sample holds a few counts of this clonotype. CDR3 amino acids: CASTPMRAYNEQFF. CDR3 DNA: TGTGCCAGCACTCCTATGAGAGCCTACAATGAGCAGTTCTTC. The chain uses TRBV2 and TRBJ2-1; unclear D gene. V was shortened by 7 bases and J by 2 bases, with 12 bases between the two germline ends. The germline gives CDR1 SNHLY, CDR2 FYNNEI. This CDR3 comprises 14 residues.

This clonotype was detected many times. This rearrangement joins TRBV7-8 to TRBJ2-3, with TRBD2 identical over 15 bases. There are 18 residues in the CDR3. V gave up 2 bases and J gave up 0 bases; unmatched junction bases: 3. The V gene's germline CDR1 is SGHVS and CDR2 FQNEAQ. The CDR3 protein is CASSLPGTSGRSTDTQYF. DNA of the CDR3: TGTGCCAGCAGCTTACCCGGGACTAGCGGGAGGAGCACAGATACGCAGTATTTT.

The genes are TRBV30 and TRBJ2-7; 7 nucleotides agree with TRBD2. In germline, CDR1 is GTSNPN, CDR2 SVGIG (reference sequence). The CDR3 has 13 residues. Losses at the gene ends were 3 bases for V and 2 bases for J; bases not matched to a gene: 4. In DNA, the CDR3 is TGTGCCTGGAGCTGGGAGGGTCCCTACGAGCAGTACTTC. Its translation is CAWSWEGPYEQYF.

In this sample, this clonotype turned up a few times. The chain is built from TRBV20-1 and TRBJ2-6; the D is unclear. V lost 5 bases to trimming and J lost 0 bases, with 11 bases between them. In germline, CDR1 is DFQATT, CDR2 SNEGSKA (reference sequence). The CDR3 length is 15 residues. In nucleotides, the CDR3 is TGCAGTGCTCCCAACACGAACTCTGGGGCCAACGTCCTGACTTTC. The encoded protein is CSAPNTNSGANVLTF.

This clonotype was counted between two and nine times. The rearrangement links TRBV28 to TRBJ1-1, with 11 bases aligning to TRBD1. The CDR3 is made up of 16 amino acids. The V and J ends lost 5 bases and 4 bases, in that order; junction bases with no gene match: 9. Germline CDR1 is MDHEN and CDR2 is SYDVKM. CDR3 DNA sequence: TGTGCCAGCAGTCCATTGGACAGGGGGCTCGGCACTGAAGCTTTCTTT. This codes for CASSPLDRGLGTEAFF.

This clonotype was observed a few times. This chain connects TRBV28 to TRBJ2-1; D not certain. V was pared by 1 base and J by 0 bases, with 7 bases between. CDR1 MDHEN and CDR2 SYDVKM come from the germline V gene. There are 15 residues in the CDR3. The CDR3 protein is CASSLLVSSYNEQFF. The CDR3 DNA sequence: TGTGCCAGCAGTTTATTGGTAAGCTCCTACAATGAGCAGTTCTTC.

V and J are TRBV5-8 and TRBJ2-1, with D perhaps TRBD1 or TRBD2 (5 bases each). V shed 7 bases and J shed 7 bases, with 12 bases lying between them. The CDR3 sequence is 12 residues long. Per the germline V gene, CDR1 is SGHTS and CDR2 is YDEGEE. CDR3 DNA: TGTGCCAGCGTCAGGGAGATTAATGAGCAGTTCTTC. This encodes CASVREINEQFF.

This clonotype was recorded at least ten times. At one end, the junction sequence differs from germline, possibly due to a read error. The V and J genes are TRBV6-1 and TRBJ1-1; 7 nucleotides agree with TRBD1. Germline V gene lookup returns CDR1 MNHNS and CDR2 SASEGT. This CDR3 spans 15 amino acids. The chain's CDR3 is CASSRTGGANTGAFF. The CDR3 DNA reads as TGTGCCAGCAGTCGGACAGGCGGCGCGAACACTGGAGCTTTCTTT.

This clonotype has ten or more counts. The rearrangement joins TRBV2 to TRBJ1-1, with a tentative D call TRBD1 (6 bases). The CDR3 has 12 residues. With 8 bases removed from V and 0 bases from J, the gap between germline ends came to 7 bases. CDR1 is SNHLY and CDR2 is FYNNEI in the germline V gene. The CDR3 nucleotides read TGTGCCAGCGACAGGATGAACACTGAAGCTTTCTTT. Protein sequence: CASDRMNTEAFF.

This clonotype was seen more than once but under ten times. This chain joins TRBV20-1 and TRBJ2-7, with TRBD2 as a possible D gene (6 bases). The V end was cut by 5 bases, the J end by 6 bases, with 14 bases between. The CDR3 runs 12 residues. Germline lookup yields CDR1 DFQATT and CDR2 SNEGSKA (reference sequence). CDR3: CSALAVGGEQYF. The CDR3 DNA is TGCAGTGCTCTTGCCGTCGGGGGCGAGCAGTACTTC.

J is TRBJ2-5 and V is TRBV6-1, with 11 positions matching TRBD1. CDR1 is MNHNS and CDR2 is SASEGT in the germline V gene. The ends lost 5 bases at V and 4 bases at J; junction bases unmatched: 12. This CDR3 comprises 17 residues. The CDR3 coding sequence is TGTGCCAGCAGTCTCGGGACAGGGGGGATCGGTCGAGAGACCCAGTACTTC. Translated, it gives CASSLGTGGIGRETQYF.

The chain combines TRBV12-3 or TRBV12-4 with TRBJ2-1; possible D gene TRBD2, 6 bases. This CDR3 has 11 amino acids. Trimming left V 10 bases short and J 10 bases short, with 14 bases between. CDR3 amino acids: CAIRSEGEQFF. DNA of the CDR3: TGTGCCATCAGGTCGGAGGGAGAGCAGTTCTTC.

This clonotype was seen repeatedly, ten times or more. This chain joins TRBV3-1 and TRBJ1-2; possibly TRBD1 for D (5 bases). There are 13 residues in the CDR3. Looked up from germline, CDR1 is LGHDT and CDR2 is YNNKEL (reference sequence). Trimming shortened V by 0 bases and J by 8 bases, and 10 bases separated the two germline ends. The CDR3 loop reads CASSQDGARGYTF. The DNA of the CDR3 is TGTGCCAGCAGCCAAGATGGGGCCCGGGGCTACACCTTC.

The genes are TRBV20-1 and TRBJ2-3; 13 bases are shared with TRBD2. This CDR3 has 14 amino acids. Germline V CDR1 and CDR2: DFQATT, SNEGSKA (reference sequence). The junction had 2 bases not matched to a gene; V was cut back by 3 bases and J by 5 bases. The chain's CDR3 is CSARGLAGRDTQYF. DNA for the CDR3: TGCAGTGCTAGGGGACTAGCGGGACGAGATACGCAGTATTTT.

The rearrangement uses TRBV4-1 and TRBJ1-2; D is unclear. V lost 1 base and J lost 6, with 6 bases in between. Germline CDR1 is MGHRA and CDR2 is YSYEKL. CDR3 length: 12 amino acids. The CDR3 nucleotides read TGCGCCAGCAGCCAAGGGTCGAATGGCTACACCTTC. Protein: CASSQGSNGYTF.

This clonotype was detected many times. The rearrangement joins TRBV6-1 to TRBJ2-3; D gene unclear. This CDR3 region has 18 residues. Germline V gene lookup returns CDR1 MNHNS and CDR2 SASEGT. The V end lost 6 bases, the J end lost 2 bases, and 24 bases lay between the germline ends. DNA for the CDR3: TGTGCCAGCAGACCCCAAGGTGGCAGTCTACGTTACACAGATACGCAGTATTTT. This codes for CASRPQGGSLRYTDTQYF.